Following are 32 T cell receptor beta chains from one sample sequenced in a study of shared clonotypes between healthy human individuals (TCRdb year 2020). Library preparation employed the immunoSEQ multiplex PCR assay. TCRdb holds this immuneACCESS table with in-frame rearrangements only. Some clones are missing; in checked studies, unresolved V genes explain under half, and the rest has no known cause. Present in this sample are about 2,500,000 clones, more than 80% of which were seen just once. The ten largest clones take up roughly 0.13% of the sample. The specimen sequenced was naive CD4+ T cells sorted from blood. This sample's cell subset or site label indicates: CD45RA+ positively selected. These receptors all come from a man aged 18 to 30 in good health.

The rearrangement uses TRBV10-1 and TRBJ2-3, with D perhaps TRBD1 or TRBD2 (5 bases each). This CDR3 contains 13 residues. Germline loops: CDR1 WNHNN, CDR2 SYGVQD (reference sequence). The V end was cut by 4 bases, the J end by 3 bases, with 8 bases between. CDR3 protein: CASSVGTTDTQYF. CDR3 nucleotides: TGCGCCAGCAGTGTCGGGACGACAGATACGCAGTATTTT.

The chain is built from TRBV21-1 and TRBJ1-3. TRBV21-1 is a pseudogene segment. This CDR3 spans 15 amino acids. Here the CDR3 DNA reads TGTGCCAGCAGCAACAAGGGTCACTCTGGAAACACCATATATTTT. The encoded protein is CASSNKGHSGNTIYF.

The V call is TRBV5-4, the J call TRBJ2-5, with 7 bases lining up with TRBD1. The trim removed 2 bases at V and 0 bases at J, leaving 4 bases unmatched. The CDR3 covers 15 residues. Germline CDR1 reads SGHNT; CDR2 reads YYREEE (reference sequence). The CDR3: CASSLGTVYQETQYF. CDR3 bases: TGTGCCAGCAGCTTAGGGACAGTGTACCAAGAGACCCAGTACTTC.

The chain is built from TRBV6-1 and TRBJ2-6; 7 nucleotides match TRBD1. In germline, CDR1 is MNHNS, CDR2 SASEGT. V lost 4 bases and J lost 0; bases outside the gene matches: 9. This CDR3 is 18 amino acids long. CDR3 nucleotides: TGTGCCAGCAGTGGCGCCGGGACAGCAAGCTCTGGGGCCAACGTCCTGACTTTC. As protein: CASSGAGTASSGANVLTF.

The gene calls are TRBV7-9 and TRBJ2-1, with D tentatively TRBD2 (6 bases). Germline CDR1 is SEHNR and CDR2 is FQNEAQ (reference sequence). CDR3 size: 14 residues. Trimming shortened V by 3 bases and J by 10 bases, and 16 bases separated the two germline ends. The CDR3 nucleotides are TGTGCCAGCAGCTTCGGGACTCTTAGGGAAGAGCAGTTCTTC. Protein sequence: CASSFGTLREEQFF.

The DNA of the CDR3 is TGTGCCAGCAGCTTGTTTGGGTCTCCCTACGAGCAGTACTTC. Translating it yields CASSLFGSPYEQYF. The chain links TRBV5-4 to TRBJ2-5, with unresolved D. The J call may be faulty, since TRBJ2-7 better matches the DNA end. The germline V gene has CDR1 SGHNT and CDR2 YYREEE (reference sequence). The CDR3 extends over 14 amino acids.

As concerns this clone: Within the sample, other DNA sequences also encode this same CDR3. V usage is TRBV7-3 and J usage is TRBJ2-5; possibly TRBD1 for D (6 bases). Trimming removed 4 bases from V and 5 bases from J, with 11 bases in between. Germline assignment: CDR1 SGHTA and CDR2 FQGTGA. The CDR3 consists of 13 residues. This CDR3 reads CASSSTGLETQYF. CDR3 bases: TGTGCCAGCAGCTCCACAGGGCTCGAGACCCAGTACTTC.

In this sample, this clone turned up a few times. The chain links TRBV6-6 to TRBJ1-1; the D gene is possibly TRBD1 (6 bases). CDR1 MNHNY and CDR2 SVGAGI come from the germline V gene (reference sequence). V was trimmed by 5 bases and J by 5 bases, leaving 12 bases between them. This CDR3 has 13 amino acids. CDR3 sequence: CASSAGVDTEAFF. The DNA for the CDR3 is TGTGCCAGCAGTGCAGGGGTTGATACTGAAGCTTTCTTT.

This chain links TRBV11-2 with TRBJ2-7; 7 bases map to TRBD1. CDR3 length: 15 residues. V shed 5 bases, J shed 2 bases, and the junction held 9 bases outside the gene matches. Looked up from germline, CDR1 is SGHAT and CDR2 is FQNNGV. In nucleotides, the CDR3 is TGTGCCAGCAGCATAAATCGGGACAGAACCTACGAGCAGTACTTC. Translated: CASSINRDRTYEQYF.

The chain combines TRBV19 with TRBJ2-5; 7 nucleotides line up with TRBD2. The V segment lost 4 bases and the J segment 9 bases; nucleotides outside the gene matches: 5. Per the germline V gene, CDR1 is LNHDA and CDR2 is SQIVND (reference sequence). This CDR3 spans 12 amino acids. The chain's CDR3 is CASSSGSGAQYF. The DNA for the CDR3 is TGTGCCAGTAGTAGCGGGAGTGGGGCCCAGTACTTC.

This clone was seen only a few times. The chain carries TRBV7-9 and TRBJ1-1; D ambiguous. The germline gives CDR1 SEHNR, CDR2 FQNEAQ (reference sequence). The CDR3 is 12 residues long. V lost 5 bases, J lost 4 bases, and 8 bases lay in between. CDR3 in amino acids: CASSPQATEAFF. The CDR3 nucleotides are TGTGCCAGCAGCCCTCAAGCCACTGAAGCTTTCTTT.

The chain combines TRBV27 with TRBJ2-1; D may be TRBD2 (6 bases). Trimming took 2 bases from V and 15 from J, leaving 17 bases between them. The CDR3 consists of 13 residues. Germline CDR1 is MNHEY and CDR2 is SMNVEV (reference sequence). DNA for the CDR3: TGTGCCAGCAGTTTACGGTCCGAGAGGGAGGCGTTCTTC. It specifies CASSLRSEREAFF.

The chain combines TRBV5-4 with TRBJ2-1; weak D call: TRBD2 (6 bases). CDR1 SGHNT and CDR2 YYREEE come from the germline V gene (reference sequence). There are 15 residues in the CDR3. The germline V and J ends were trimmed by 4 bases and 6 bases, with 17 bases remaining between them. The CDR3 sequence: CASSHPRDSRNEQFF. CDR3 in DNA: TGTGCCAGCAGCCACCCCCGGGACTCACGCAATGAGCAGTTCTTC.

This sequence joins TRBV19 and TRBJ2-3; 8 nucleotides match TRBD2. The germline gives CDR1 LNHDA, CDR2 SQIVND (reference sequence). The CDR3 has 14 residues. V dropped 7 bases and J dropped 2; count of bases not matched to a gene: 5. The CDR3 DNA follows: TGTGCCAGTAAGGAGCGGGGGTTCACAGATACGCAGTATTTT. This codes for CASKERGFTDTQYF. Combining the CDR3 with reference TRBV19 and TRBJ2-3 gives the whole variable domain DGGITQSPKYLFRKEGQNVTLSCEQNLNHDAMYWYRQDPGQGLRLIYYSQIVNDFQKGDIAEGYSVSREKKESFPLTVTSAQKNPTAFYLCASKERGFTDTQYFGPGTRLTVL.

The chain has TRBV10-2 and TRBJ1-2; D remains unclear. V lost 7 bases and J 8 bases, leaving 14 bases between the germline ends. The germline gives CDR1 WSHSY, CDR2 SAAADI. The CDR3 covers 12 residues. CDR3 bases: TGCGCCAGCACCGACGGGTTGGCCGGCTACACCTTC. Translating it yields CASTDGLAGYTF.

This clone showed up just a few times. The chain is built from TRBV11-2 and TRBJ2-7; TRBD2 might be the D (6 bases). Germline V gene lookup returns CDR1 SGHAT and CDR2 FQNNGV. The CDR3 totals 14 residues. Trimming cost V 2 bases and J 2 bases, with 10 bases left between them. Here the CDR3 DNA reads TGTGCCAGCAGCTTAACGCCGGGGGCCTACGAGCAGTACTTC. This sequence encodes CASSLTPGAYEQYF.

The chain has TRBV29-1 and TRBJ1-4; D remains ambiguous. The CDR3 consists of 12 residues. Between the trimmed V and J ends, which lost 5 bases and 3 bases, there was a span of 7 bases. Germline CDR1 SQVTM, CDR2 ANQGSEA. CDR3 protein: CSVLVANEKLFF. For the CDR3, the DNA is TGCAGCGTTTTGGTCGCTAATGAAAAACTGTTTTTT.

This clone was recorded only once. This same CDR3 is encoded by further DNA sequences in the sample. The rearrangement joins TRBV5-6 to TRBJ1-2; D is unclear. There are 13 residues in the CDR3. V dropped 1 base and J dropped 1 base, with 5 bases sitting between them. Germline V gene sequence: CDR1 SGHDT, CDR2 YYEEEE. The chain's CDR3 is CASSLSGNYGYTF. CDR3 DNA: TGTGCCAGCAGCTTGTCCGGTAACTATGGCTACACCTTC.

V is TRBV6-5 and J is TRBJ2-3; possibly TRBD1 for D (6 bases). The CDR3 has 15 residues. Trimming left V 4 bases short and J 2 bases short, with 13 bases between. CDR1 MNHEY and CDR2 SVGAGI come from the germline V gene. CDR3 DNA: TGTGCCAGCAGTTTAACCGGGACATACACAGATACGCAGTATTTT. This gives the protein CASSLTGTYTDTQYF.

The chain joins TRBV18 to TRBJ1-1; D may be TRBD1 (6 bases). This CDR3 is 16 amino acids long. The germline V gene encodes CDR1 KGHSH and CDR2 LQKENI. V was trimmed by 2 bases and J by 0 bases, leaving 13 bases between them. CDR3 in amino acids: CASSPGQRYMNTEAFF. CDR3 sequence (DNA): TGTGCCAGCTCACCAGGACAGAGATACATGAACACTGAAGCTTTCTTT. The full variable domain, completed using reference TRBV18 and TRBJ1-1, is NAGVMQNPRHLVRRRGQEARLRCSPMKGHSHVYWYRQLPEEGLKFMVYLQKENIIDESGMPKERFSAEFPKEGPSILRIQQVVRGDSAAYFCASSPGQRYMNTEAFFGQGTRLTVV.

The genes are TRBV29-1 and TRBJ1-1, with 7 bases aligning to TRBD1. Germline-derived CDR1 and CDR2 are SQVTM and ANQGSEA. The V and J ends lost 6 bases and 3 bases, in that order; junction bases with no gene match: 4. This CDR3 region has 12 residues. CDR3 in amino acids: CSVIQGDTEAFF. CDR3 sequence (DNA): TGCAGCGTCATTCAGGGGGACACTGAAGCTTTCTTT.

This chain joins TRBV18 and TRBJ2-1, with 13 bases fitting TRBD2. CDR1 KGHSH and CDR2 LQKENI come from the germline V gene. This CDR3 is built from 16 residues. V was clipped by 4 bases and J by 5 bases; unmatched bases: 5. The CDR3 is CASSLPGLAGNNEQFF. The CDR3 DNA sequence: TGTGCCAGCTCACTTCCGGGACTAGCGGGGAACAATGAGCAGTTCTTC.

About this clone itself: Other nucleotide sequences from this sample produce the same CDR3. The rearrangement uses TRBV6-1 and TRBJ1-1; maybe TRBD1 (5 bases). Trimming took 4 bases from V and 4 from J, leaving 10 bases between them. CDR1 is MNHNS and CDR2 is SASEGT in the germline V gene. The CDR3 runs 13 residues. CDR3 residues: CASSAGAGTEAFF. The CDR3 DNA reads TGTGCCAGCAGTGCCGGGGCAGGCACTGAAGCTTTCTTT.

About this clone: Other DNA sequences in the same sample also yield this CDR3. The chain employs TRBV9 and TRBJ2-3, with 13 bases matching TRBD2. This CDR3 region has 16 residues. Losses at the gene ends were 3 bases for V and 1 base for J; bases not matched to a gene: 2. CDR1 is SGDLS and CDR2 is YYNGEE in the germline V gene. The CDR3 sequence is CASSAGTSGGTDTQYF. The DNA for the CDR3 is TGTGCCAGCAGCGCCGGGACTAGCGGGGGCACAGATACGCAGTATTTT.

The chain uses TRBV28 and TRBJ1-1; maybe TRBD1 (5 bases). Germline values: CDR1 MDHEN, CDR2 SYDVKM. Trimming took 6 bases from V and 0 from J, leaving 14 bases between them. CDR3 size: 15 residues. CDR3 protein: CASSRQLPLNTEAFF. Here the CDR3 DNA reads TGTGCCAGCAGCCGACAGCTCCCATTGAACACTGAAGCTTTCTTT. The entire variable domain, with the rest obtained from reference TRBV28 and TRBJ1-1, is as follows: DVKVTQSSRYLVKRTGEKVFLECVQDMDHENMFWYRQDPGLGLRLIYFSYDVKMKEKGDIPEGYSVSREKKERFSLILESASTNQTSMYLCASSRQLPLNTEAFFGQGTRLTVV.

This clone came up once. V usage is TRBV7-9 and J usage is TRBJ2-5, with TRBD2 identical over 8 bases. This CDR3 has 15 amino acids. Trimming at V came to 5 bases and at J to 5 bases, leaving 10 bases not matched to a gene. Germline-derived CDR1 and CDR2 are SEHNR and FQNEAQ (reference sequence). CDR3 residues: CASSKLGGAEETQYF. The CDR3, as DNA: TGTGCCAGCAGCAAACTCGGGGGGGCCGAGGAGACCCAGTACTTC. The entire variable domain, with the rest obtained from reference TRBV7-9 and TRBJ2-5, is as follows: DTGVSQNPRHKITKRGQNVTFRCDPISEHNRLYWYRQTLGQGPEFLTYFQNEAQLEKSRLLSDRFSAERPKGSFSTLEIQRTEQGDSAMYLCASSKLGGAEETQYFGPGTRLLVL.

The J gene is TRBJ1-6, the V gene TRBV4-1; perhaps TRBD1 as D (5 bases). The CDR3 is 17 amino acids. Germline CDR1 is MGHRA and CDR2 is YSYEKL. V dropped 0 bases and J dropped 0 bases, with 9 bases sitting between them. CDR3 DNA: TGCGCCAGCAGCCAAGATCTCCAGGGCTCCTATAATTCACCCCTCCACTTT. This codes for CASSQDLQGSYNSPLHF.

The chain has TRBV14 and TRBJ2-1; D remains unclear. Trimming pared 1 base from V and 6 bases from J, leaving 7 bases between. The CDR3 has 13 amino acids. CDR1 and CDR2 from the germline V gene are SGHDN and FVKESK. The CDR3 region is CASSQARTNEQFF. The CDR3 nucleotides are TGTGCCAGCAGCCAAGCCCGGACCAATGAGCAGTTCTTC.

V is TRBV4-3 and J is TRBJ2-2; D gene unclear. Trimming left V 4 bases short and J 6 bases short, with 9 bases between. CDR3 size: 13 residues. Germline assignment: CDR1 LGHNA and CDR2 YSLEER. CDR3 sequence: CASSPEVSGELFF. In nucleotides, the CDR3 is TGCGCCAGCAGCCCCGAGGTATCCGGGGAGCTGTTTTTT.

The chain carries TRBV19 and TRBJ2-2; 7 bases map to TRBD2. Germline loops: CDR1 LNHDA, CDR2 SQIVND (reference sequence). The CDR3 covers 17 residues. V was pared by 6 bases and J by 6 bases, with 16 bases of the junction left unmatched. The DNA for the CDR3 is TGTGCCAGTAGCCATAACGGGAGGATAGTAGGTCCCGGGGAGCTGTTTTTT. Translating it yields CASSHNGRIVGPGELFF.

V usage is TRBV5-6 and J usage is TRBJ2-1; TRBD1 matches at 8 bases. With V trimmed by 4 bases and J by 7 bases, 13 bases remained unmatched. This CDR3 comprises 16 residues. Germline loops: CDR1 SGHDT, CDR2 YYEEEE. DNA of the CDR3: TGTGCCAGCAGCCGCCCGGGACAGGCGGCCTTTAATGAGCAGTTCTTC. It is translated as CASSRPGQAAFNEQFF.

As concerns this clone: The same CDR3 arises from other DNA sequences in this sample as well. V is TRBV4-3 and J is TRBJ2-1, with 8 bases fitting TRBD2. This CDR3 has 15 amino acids. The V segment lost 3 bases and the J segment 1 base; nucleotides outside the gene matches: 2. Germline V CDR1 and CDR2: LGHNA, YSLEER. The CDR3 DNA sequence: TGCGCCAGCAGCCAGAGCGGGAGTTCCTACAATGAGCAGTTCTTC. It codes for CASSQSGSSYNEQFF.